This entry concerns a single T cell receptor (beta chain). The antigen is not known. The data are from a study of cytomegalovirus exposure and HLA in healthy donors. Study-wide results and caveats: An observed cluster of highly shared sequence variants was recorded as a likely sequencing artifact.

Vbeta (60) and Jbeta (13) primers were used in the PCR. The data were produced by immunoSEQ multiplex PCR, yet TCRdb's version contains in-frame clones alone and is incomplete. The sample has some 150,000 clones; 72% are singletons. V was trimmed by 1 base and J by 0 bases, leaving 12 bases between them. Germline loops: CDR1 KGHSH, CDR2 LQKENI. This CDR3 is 16 amino acids long. This TCR was recovered from a man in his fifties in good health and CMV-seropositive. The sequenced sample consisted of PBMCs. The rearrangement joins TRBV18 to TRBJ1-1; D remains unclear. CDR3 nucleotide sequence: TGTGCCAGCTCACCACGCCCAACAGCCATGAACACTGAAGCTTTCTTT. It yields the protein CASSPRPTAMNTEAFF.